The rows below give T cell receptor beta chains drawn from one sample of a study of T cell responses to AZD1222 COVID-19 vaccine. TCRdb keeps only in-frame clones here, not all; method: immunoSEQ multiplex PCR. Among some 90,000 clones, nearly 90% were seen once, and the ten largest hold roughly 1.6%. Specimen: peripheral blood, collected on day 0 of AZD1222 vaccination. Source of these receptors: an adult in good health. CDR3s include the opening cysteine and the closing phenylalanine or tryptophan. D genes are given only for firm matches. For some rows the clone size is stated as once, few or many, or as a class when expanded; others skip it.

j_call v_call d_call clone_size cdr3_nt cdr3_aa
TRBJ2-3 TRBV9 TRBD2 NA TGTGCCAGCAGCGTCCTAGGCGGGGGTACAGATACGCAGTATTTT CASSVLGGGTDTQYF
TRBJ2-3 TRBV7-9 TRBD2 NA TGTGCCAGCAGCTCTAGCGGGATGGGCACAGATACGCAGTATTTT CASSSSGMGTDTQYF
TRBJ2-5 TRBV18 NA NA TGTGCCAGCTCACACGGTCGAGATGAGACCCAGTACTTC CASSHGRDETQYF
TRBJ2-2 TRBV9 NA NA TGTGCCAGCAGCGTAACACCCGGGTACACCGGGGAGCTGTTTTTT CASSVTPGYTGELFF
TRBJ2-7 TRBV7-9 NA NA TGTGCCAGCAGCTTAGGTCGAGGGGAGCAGTACTTC CASSLGRGEQYF
TRBJ1-5 TRBV7-2 NA once TGTGCCAGCAGCTTAGTAGGACAGCCCAATCAGCCCCAGCATTTT CASSLVGQPNQPQHF
TRBJ2-5 TRBV6-5 NA once TGTGCCAGCAGTACCCCTCGTCAGGGGCAAGAGACCCAGTACTTC CASSTPRQGQETQYF
TRBJ1-2 TRBV27 TRBD1 NA TGTGCCAGCAGTTTTCGTTGGACAGGAATTACTAACTATGGCTACACCTTC CASSFRWTGITNYGYTF
TRBJ1-1 TRBV2 NA NA TGTGCCAGCAGTCCCGCCGGCGGACCCTACACTGAAGCTTTCTTT CASSPAGGPYTEAFF
TRBJ1-1 TRBV9 NA NA TGTGCCAGCAGCGTCTCTCCTGGGGGGACGGAAACTGAAGCTTTCTTT CASSVSPGGTETEAFF
TRBJ1-5 TRBV5-6 NA NA TGTGCCAGCAGCTTGAGTCCGGGACGGATCAATCAGCCCCAGCATTTT CASSLSPGRINQPQHF
TRBJ2-3 TRBV15 NA once TGTGCCACCAGCAGAGTCCCAGATACGCAGTATTTT CATSRVPDTQYF
TRBJ1-3 TRBV19 NA NA TGTGCCAGTGGTCGCTCTGGAAACACCATATATTTT CASGRSGNTIYF
TRBJ1-1 TRBV5-1 TRBD1 once TGCGCCAGCAGCTTTAACAGGGGGCAACGTGAAGCTTTCTTT CASSFNRGQREAFF
TRBJ2-2 TRBV4-1 TRBD2 NA TGCGCCAGCAGCCAAGAAGCGGGACGGAACACCGGGGAGCTGTTTTTT CASSQEAGRNTGELFF
TRBJ2-2 TRBV4-1 TRBD2 NA TGCGCCAGCAGCCAAGAGTCTAGCGGGGTTCTCCGGGAGCTGTTTTTT CASSQESSGVLRELFF
TRBJ1-2 TRBV6-5 NA few TGTGCCAGCAGTTCCTCAAACTATGGCTACACCTTC CASSSSNYGYTF
TRBJ1-3 TRBV19 NA NA TGTGCCAGTAGTCCCCAGGGGAACGGAAACACCATATATTTT CASSPQGNGNTIYF
TRBJ1-1 TRBV5-6 NA NA TGTGCCAGCAGCCTACCAGCCGATCTTGAAGCTTTCTTT CASSLPADLEAFF
TRBJ1-6 TRBV30 TRBD1 NA TGTGCCTGGAATGGACAGGGGAATTCACCCCTCCACTTT CAWNGQGNSPLHF
TRBJ2-6 TRBV7-9 NA NA TGTGCCAGCAGCACCTGGGGCTCTGGGGCCAACGTCCTGACTTTC CASSTWGSGANVLTF
TRBJ1-3 TRBV12-3/TRBV12-4 NA NA TGTGCCAGCAGAGAAGGAAATGGAAACACCATATATTTT CASREGNGNTIYF
TRBJ2-7 TRBV4-3 NA NA TGCGCCAGCAGCCAAGGAGGGGGGACGAACTCCTACGAGCAGTACTTC CASSQGGGTNSYEQYF
TRBJ2-4 TRBV11-2 TRBD2 once TGTGCCAGCAGCTTGGGACTAGCGTCGATAGCCAAAAACATTCAGTACTTC CASSLGLASIAKNIQYF
TRBJ2-5 TRBV11-2 NA once TGTGCCAGCAGCTTCAGATTAGAAGAGACCCAGTACTTC CASSFRLEETQYF
TRBJ1-1 TRBV10-3 NA NA TGTGCCATCAGTGCAGGCCGGGATAAAACTGAAGCTTTCTTT CAISAGRDKTEAFF
TRBJ2-2 TRBV7-9 NA NA TGTGCCAGCAGCCCAAGGAGCGGAGACACCGGGGAGCTGTTTTTT CASSPRSGDTGELFF
TRBJ2-3 TRBV10-3 NA NA TGTGCCATGGGGGGCTACACAGATACGCAGTATTTT CAMGGYTDTQYF
TRBJ2-7 TRBV28 NA NA TGTGCCAGCAGGCCAGGTTCCTACTCCTACGAGCAGTACTTC CASRPGSYSYEQYF
TRBJ1-3 TRBV27 NA NA TGTGCCAGCACCTCCTGGGGGCCGGGTGGAAACACCATATATTTT CASTSWGPGGNTIYF
TRBJ2-1 TRBV25-1 TRBD2 NA TGTGCCAGCACCCGCGGCGGGAGGGCCCATGAGCAGTTCTTC CASTRGGRAHEQFF
TRBJ2-6 TRBV2 NA NA TGTGCCAGCAGTAAGGACAGAGCCTCTGGGGCCAACGTCCTGACTTTC CASSKDRASGANVLTF
TRBJ2-2 TRBV4-3 TRBD2 NA TGCGCCAGCAGCCAAGGAGGGCTAGCGGGAGGTACCGGGGAGCTGTTTTTT CASSQGGLAGGTGELFF
TRBJ1-6 TRBV19 NA NA TGTGCCAGTAGTAGTTTCTCGCCAAGGGATTCACCCCTCCACTTT CASSSFSPRDSPLHF
TRBJ1-5 TRBV3-1/TRBV3-2 NA NA TGTGCCAGCAGCCAACAACTACCTGGCAATCAGCCCCAGCATTTT CASSQQLPGNQPQHF
TRBJ1-1 TRBV6-5 NA once TGTGCCAGCAGGAACACTTGGACTAACACTAAAGCTTTCTTT CASRNTWTNTKAFF